This T cell receptor beta chain was recovered during a study of blood T cell repertoires in COVID-19. Study-level background: PBMCs, B-cell-depleted T cells, or T cells were the source of the cDNA or gDNA that made up the material.

Sequencing used immunoSEQ multiplex PCR; TCRdb keeps in-frame clones, though not all of them. The profile covers hundreds of thousands of clones, with around nine tenths appearing a single time and 6% to 6.5% taken by the ten largest. Which cohort a participant joined came from the clinical history participants gave. CDR1 is GTSNPN, CDR2 SVGIG, per germline (reference sequence). The CDR3 totals 13 residues. The trim removed 3 bases at V and 6 bases at J, leaving 4 bases unmatched. The sequencing input was PBMCs or T cells enriched from blood (not recorded which). V is TRBV30 and J is TRBJ1-1; 10 bases agree with TRBD1. This clonotype originated in a woman aged 40 to 49 who had recovered from COVID-19. The CDR3 region has the DNA TGTGCCTGGAGAGGGGACAGGGGATCTGAAGCTTTCTTT. Encoded protein: CAWRGDRGSEAFF. Complete variable domain (other parts from reference TRBV30 and TRBJ1-1): SQTIHQWPATLVQPVGSPLSLECTVEGTSNPNLYWYRQAAGRGLQLLFYSVGIGQISSEVPQNLSASRPQDRQFILSSKKLLLSDSGFYLCAWRGDRGSEAFFGQGTRLTVV.